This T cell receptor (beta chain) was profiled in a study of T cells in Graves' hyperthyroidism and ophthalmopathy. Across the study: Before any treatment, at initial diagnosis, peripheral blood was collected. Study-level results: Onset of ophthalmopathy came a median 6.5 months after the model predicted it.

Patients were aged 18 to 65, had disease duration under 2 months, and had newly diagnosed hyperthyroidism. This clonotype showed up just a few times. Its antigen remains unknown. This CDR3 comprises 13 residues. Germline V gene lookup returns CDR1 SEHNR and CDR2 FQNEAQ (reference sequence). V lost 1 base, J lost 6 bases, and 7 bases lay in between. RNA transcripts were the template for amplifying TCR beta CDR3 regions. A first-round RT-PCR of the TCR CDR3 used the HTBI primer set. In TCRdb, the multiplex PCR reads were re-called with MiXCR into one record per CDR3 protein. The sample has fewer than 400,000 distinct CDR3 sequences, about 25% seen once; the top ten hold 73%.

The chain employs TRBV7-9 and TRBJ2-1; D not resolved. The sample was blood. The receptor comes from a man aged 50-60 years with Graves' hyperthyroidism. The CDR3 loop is CASSLELRNEQFF. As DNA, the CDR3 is TGTGCCAGCAGCTTAGAGCTACGCAATGAGCAGTTCTTC.